Below are 9 T cell receptor beta chains sequenced from a single sample in a study of T cell responses to AZD1222 COVID-19 vaccine. Sequencing was performed with immunoSEQ multiplex PCR; in TCRdb, only in-frame clones are kept and a portion is missing. The table has 100,000 to 150,000 clones, 80% to 90% seen once. Material: peripheral blood, obtained on day 0 of AZD1222 vaccination. Receptors were obtained from an adult in good health.

On this clone: The identical CDR3 is also encoded by other nucleotide sequences in the sample. This chain uses TRBV6-5 with TRBJ1-5; D gene ambiguous. V lost 0 bases and J lost 4, with 4 bases in between. The germline V gene has CDR1 MNHEY and CDR2 SVGAGI. CDR3 length equals 13 residues. CDR3 bases: TGTGCCAGCAGTTACTCGAGAAATCAGCCCCAGCATTTT. Translating it yields CASSYSRNQPQHF.

The chain has TRBV11-2 and TRBJ2-3; TRBD2 matches at 14 bases. CDR3 length: 15 residues. The germline gives CDR1 SGHAT, CDR2 FQNNGV. V was pared by 6 bases and J by 7 bases, with 6 bases of the junction left unmatched. The CDR3 protein is CASRTGLAGENTQYF. The CDR3 DNA reads as TGTGCCAGCAGGACGGGACTAGCGGGAGAAAATACGCAGTATTTT.

The chain recombines TRBV27 with TRBJ2-1; no clear D gene. Germline V CDR1 and CDR2: MNHEY, SMNVEV (reference sequence). V gave up 5 bases and J gave up 6 bases, with 5 bases separating them. CDR3 size: 11 residues. The chain's CDR3 is CASSVFNEQFF. The DNA of the CDR3 is TGTGCCAGCAGTGTCTTCAATGAGCAGTTCTTC.

This clone was counted at least ten times. The chain uses TRBV6-5 and TRBJ1-5, with D maybe TRBD1 (5 bases). V lost 6 bases and J lost 2, with 5 bases in between. The CDR3 has 12 residues. Germline values: CDR1 MNHEY, CDR2 SVGAGI. CDR3 nucleotide sequence: TGTGCCAGCAGGACAGGCAATCAGCCCCAGCATTTT. Protein: CASRTGNQPQHF.

This sequence joins TRBV23-1 and TRBJ2-3; D is unclear. TRBV23-1 is annotated as an ORF whose role is uncertain. Trimming removed 3 bases at V and 3 bases at J, with 7 bases between. The CDR3 is 13 residues long. The CDR3 protein is CASSQHTTDTQYF. For the CDR3, the DNA is TGCGCCAGCAGTCAGCACACAACAGATACGCAGTATTTT.

This clone was found once. V gene TRBV30 combines with J gene TRBJ2-7; TRBD2 aligns across 8 bases. The trim removed 0 bases at V and 2 bases at J, leaving 0 bases unmatched. Germline values: CDR1 GTSNPN, CDR2 SVGIG (reference sequence). The CDR3 length is 13 residues. CDR3 DNA: TGTGCCTGGAGTGTAGCGGGGGCCTACGAGCAGTACTTC. Its translation is CAWSVAGAYEQYF.

The V gene is TRBV18, the J gene TRBJ1-3; 7 nucleotides agree with TRBD1. The CDR3 has 16 amino acids. Germline loops: CDR1 KGHSH, CDR2 LQKENI. The J segment lost 3 bases and the V segment lost 5 bases, leaving 10 bases of the junction unmatched. CDR3: CASSTVVDRVGNTIYF. Here the CDR3 DNA reads TGTGCCAGCTCAACCGTGGTCGACAGGGTTGGAAACACCATATATTTT.

The chain combines TRBV18 with TRBJ1-5; possible D gene TRBD1, 6 bases. Germline values: CDR1 KGHSH, CDR2 LQKENI. Trimming stripped 6 bases from V and 3 bases from J, with 9 bases between. CDR3 size: 13 residues. The CDR3: CASSRDTNQPQHF. As DNA, the CDR3 is TGTGCCAGCTCCCGGGACACCAATCAGCCCCAGCATTTT.

The CDR3 spells CASSQRDRGGEQYF. The CDR3 coding sequence is TGTGCCAGCAGCCAAAGAGACAGGGGGGGTGAGCAGTACTTC. V and J are TRBV3-1 (or the pseudogene TRBV3-2) and TRBJ2-7; 9 nucleotides align to TRBD1. CDR3 length: 14 amino acids. V shed 2 bases, J shed 7 bases, and the junction held 6 bases outside the gene matches. In germline, CDR1 is LGHDT, CDR2 YNNKEL (reference sequence).